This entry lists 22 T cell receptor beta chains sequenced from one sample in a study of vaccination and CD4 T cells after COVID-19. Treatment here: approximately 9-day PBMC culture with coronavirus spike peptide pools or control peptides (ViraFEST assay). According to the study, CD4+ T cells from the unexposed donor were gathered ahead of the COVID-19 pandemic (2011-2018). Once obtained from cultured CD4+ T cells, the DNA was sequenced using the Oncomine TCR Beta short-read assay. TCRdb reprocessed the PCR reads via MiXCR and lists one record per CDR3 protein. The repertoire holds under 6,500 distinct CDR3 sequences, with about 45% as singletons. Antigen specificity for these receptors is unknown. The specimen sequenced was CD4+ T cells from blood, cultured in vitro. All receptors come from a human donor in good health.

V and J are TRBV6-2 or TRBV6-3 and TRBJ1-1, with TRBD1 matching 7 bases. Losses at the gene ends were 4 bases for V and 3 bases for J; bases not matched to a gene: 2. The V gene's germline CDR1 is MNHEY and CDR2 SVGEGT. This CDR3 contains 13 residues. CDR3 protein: CASSSDRDTEAFF. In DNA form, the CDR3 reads TGTGCCAGCAGTTCCGACAGGGACACTGAAGCTTTCTTT.

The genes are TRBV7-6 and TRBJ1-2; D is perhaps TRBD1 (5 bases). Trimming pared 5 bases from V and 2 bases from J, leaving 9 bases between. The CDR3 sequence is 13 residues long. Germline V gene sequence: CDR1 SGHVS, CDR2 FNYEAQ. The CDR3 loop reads CASSPEGNYGYTF. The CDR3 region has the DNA TGTGCCAGCAGCCCAGAGGGGAACTATGGCTACACCTTC.

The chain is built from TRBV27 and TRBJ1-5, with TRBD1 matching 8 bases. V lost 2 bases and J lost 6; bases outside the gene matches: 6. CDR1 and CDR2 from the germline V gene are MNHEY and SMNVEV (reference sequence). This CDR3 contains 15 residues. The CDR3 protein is CASSLRQGARQPQHF. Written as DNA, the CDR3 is TGTGCCAGCAGTTTACGTCAGGGGGCTCGTCAGCCCCAGCATTTT.

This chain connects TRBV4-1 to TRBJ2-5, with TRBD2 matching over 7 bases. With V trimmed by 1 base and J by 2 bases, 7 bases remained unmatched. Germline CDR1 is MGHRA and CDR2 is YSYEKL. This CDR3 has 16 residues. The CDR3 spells CASSQGGGMGQETQYF. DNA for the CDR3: TGCGCCAGCAGCCAAGGGGGGGGAATGGGGCAAGAGACCCAGTACTTC.

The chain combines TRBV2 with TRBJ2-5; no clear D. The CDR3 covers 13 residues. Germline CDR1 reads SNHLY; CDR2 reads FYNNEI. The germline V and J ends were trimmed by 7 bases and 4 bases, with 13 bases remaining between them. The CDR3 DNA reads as TGTGCCAGCACTACGGATACTCCAGAGACCCAGTACTTC. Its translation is CASTTDTPETQYF.

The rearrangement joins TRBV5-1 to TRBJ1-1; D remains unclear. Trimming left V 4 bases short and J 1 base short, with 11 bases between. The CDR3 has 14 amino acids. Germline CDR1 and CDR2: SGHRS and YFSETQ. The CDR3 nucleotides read TGCGCCAGCAGCAAACAAAGGGAGAACACTGAAGCTTTCTTT. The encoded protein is CASSKQRENTEAFF.

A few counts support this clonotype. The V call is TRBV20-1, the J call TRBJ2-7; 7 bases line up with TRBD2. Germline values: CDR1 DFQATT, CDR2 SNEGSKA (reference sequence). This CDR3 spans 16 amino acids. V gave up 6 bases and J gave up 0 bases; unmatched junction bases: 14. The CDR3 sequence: CSAGDSGGGRSYEQYF. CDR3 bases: TGCAGTGCCGGAGATAGCGGCGGGGGACGCTCCTACGAGCAGTACTTC.

CDR3 DNA: TGTGCCAGCAGTCGCACAGATACGCAGTATTTT. It codes for CASSRTDTQYF. The J gene is TRBJ2-3, the V gene TRBV6-1; no reliable D call. The ends were cut back, 5 bases at V and 1 base at J, with 1 base in the middle. The CDR3 covers 11 residues. Germline CDR1 and CDR2: MNHNS and SASEGT.

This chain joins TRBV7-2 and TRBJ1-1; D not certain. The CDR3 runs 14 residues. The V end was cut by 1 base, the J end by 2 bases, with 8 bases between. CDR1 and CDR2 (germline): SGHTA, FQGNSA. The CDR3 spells CASSLEAYNTEAFF. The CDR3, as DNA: TGTGCCAGCAGCTTAGAGGCCTATAACACTGAAGCTTTCTTT.

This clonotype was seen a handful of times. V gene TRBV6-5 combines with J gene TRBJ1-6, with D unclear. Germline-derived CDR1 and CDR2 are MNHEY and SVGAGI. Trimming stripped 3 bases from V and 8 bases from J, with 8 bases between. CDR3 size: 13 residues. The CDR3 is CASSYQPDSPLHF. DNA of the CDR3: TGTGCCAGCAGTTATCAGCCAGATTCACCCCTCCACTTT.

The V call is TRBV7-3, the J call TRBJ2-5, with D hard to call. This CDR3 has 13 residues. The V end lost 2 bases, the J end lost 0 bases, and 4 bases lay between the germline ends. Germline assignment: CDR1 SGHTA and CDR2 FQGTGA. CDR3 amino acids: CASSLLHQETQYF. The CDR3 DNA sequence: TGTGCCAGCAGCTTACTGCACCAAGAGACCCAGTACTTC. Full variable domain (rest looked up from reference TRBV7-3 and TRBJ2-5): GAGVSQTPSNKVTEKGKYVELRCDPISGHTALYWYRQSLGQGPEFLIYFQGTGAADDSGLPNDRFFAVRPEGSVSTLKIQRTERGDSAVYLCASSLLHQETQYFGPGTRLLVL.

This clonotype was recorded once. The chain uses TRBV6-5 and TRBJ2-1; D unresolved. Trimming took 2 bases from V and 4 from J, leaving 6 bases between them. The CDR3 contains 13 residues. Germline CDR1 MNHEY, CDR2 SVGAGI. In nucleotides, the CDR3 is TGTGCCAGCAGTTACGACCGGTACAATGAGCAGTTCTTC. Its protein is CASSYDRYNEQFF.

CDR3 coding DNA: TGCAGTGCTCTACGGACACCCGTGAACACTGAAGCTTTCTTT. This translates into CSALRTPVNTEAFF. J is TRBJ1-1 and V is TRBV20-1; D might be TRBD1 (5 bases). V lost 5 bases, J lost 0 bases, and 13 bases lay in between. The CDR3 sequence is 14 residues long. Germline assignment: CDR1 DFQATT and CDR2 SNEGSKA (reference sequence).

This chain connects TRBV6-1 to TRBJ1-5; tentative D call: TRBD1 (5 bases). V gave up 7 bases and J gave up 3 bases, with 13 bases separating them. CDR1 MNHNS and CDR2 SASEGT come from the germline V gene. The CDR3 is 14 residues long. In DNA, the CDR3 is TGTGCCAGCACGCGGACACCTTTCAATCAGCCCCAGCATTTT. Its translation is CASTRTPFNQPQHF.

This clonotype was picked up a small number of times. CDR3 nucleotide sequence: TGCGCCAGCAGTGAGAACCAACTTGGACAGAAGCATTTT. This translates into CASSENQLGQKHF. The chain recombines TRBV10-1 with TRBJ1-5; tentative D call: TRBD1 (6 bases). Germline V gene lookup returns CDR1 WNHNN and CDR2 SYGVQD (reference sequence). Trimming left V 2 bases short and J 14 bases short, with 16 bases between. This CDR3 region has 13 residues.

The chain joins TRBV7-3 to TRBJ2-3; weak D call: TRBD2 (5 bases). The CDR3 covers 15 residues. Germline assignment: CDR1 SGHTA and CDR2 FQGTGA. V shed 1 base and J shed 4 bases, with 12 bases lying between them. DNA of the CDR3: TGTGCCAGCAGCTTAAGGCTAGGGCGGGCAGATACGCAGTATTTT. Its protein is CASSLRLGRADTQYF.

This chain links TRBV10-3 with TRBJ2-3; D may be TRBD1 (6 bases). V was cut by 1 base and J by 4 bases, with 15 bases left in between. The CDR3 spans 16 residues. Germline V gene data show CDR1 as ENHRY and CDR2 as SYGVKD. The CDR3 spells CAISEFTGSGADTQYF. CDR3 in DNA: TGTGCCATCAGTGAGTTTACAGGGAGTGGCGCAGATACGCAGTATTTT.

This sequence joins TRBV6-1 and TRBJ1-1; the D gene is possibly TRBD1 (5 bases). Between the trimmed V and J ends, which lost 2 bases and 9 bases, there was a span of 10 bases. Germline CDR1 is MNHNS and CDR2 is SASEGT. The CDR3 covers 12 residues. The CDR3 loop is CASSEQGGKAFF. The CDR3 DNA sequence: TGTGCCAGCAGTGAACAGGGTGGAAAAGCTTTCTTT.

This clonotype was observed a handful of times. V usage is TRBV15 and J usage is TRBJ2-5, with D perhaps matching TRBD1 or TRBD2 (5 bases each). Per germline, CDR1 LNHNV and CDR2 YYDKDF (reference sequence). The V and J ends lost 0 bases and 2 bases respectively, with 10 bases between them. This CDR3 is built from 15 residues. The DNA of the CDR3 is TGTGCCACCAGCAGAGATCCGGGACCTCAAGAGACCCAGTACTTC. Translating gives CATSRDPGPQETQYF.

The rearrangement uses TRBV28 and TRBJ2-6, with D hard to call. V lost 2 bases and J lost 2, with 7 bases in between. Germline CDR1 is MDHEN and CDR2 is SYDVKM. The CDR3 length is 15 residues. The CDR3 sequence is CASSLPGPGANVLTF. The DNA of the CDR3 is TGTGCCAGCAGTTTACCCGGTCCTGGGGCCAACGTCCTGACTTTC. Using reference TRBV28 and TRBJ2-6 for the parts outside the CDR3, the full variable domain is DVKVTQSSRYLVKRTGEKVFLECVQDMDHENMFWYRQDPGLGLRLIYFSYDVKMKEKGDIPEGYSVSREKKERFSLILESASTNQTSMYLCASSLPGPGANVLTFGAGSRLTVL.

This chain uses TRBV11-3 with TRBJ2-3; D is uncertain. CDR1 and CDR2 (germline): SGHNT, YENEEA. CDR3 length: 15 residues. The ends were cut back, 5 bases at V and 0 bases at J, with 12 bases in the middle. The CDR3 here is CASSPDPYSTDTQYF. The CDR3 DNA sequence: TGTGCCAGCAGCCCCGACCCCTACAGCACAGATACGCAGTATTTT.

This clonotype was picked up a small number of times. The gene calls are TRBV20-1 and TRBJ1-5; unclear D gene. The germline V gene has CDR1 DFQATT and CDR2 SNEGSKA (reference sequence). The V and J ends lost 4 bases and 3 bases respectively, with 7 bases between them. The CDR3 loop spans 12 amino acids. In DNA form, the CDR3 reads TGCAGTGCTATGAGGGCCAATCAGCCCCAGCATTTT. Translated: CSAMRANQPQHF.